Included here is one T cell receptor (beta chain) sequence, with context. The antigen is unknown. Template material for amplifying TCR beta CDR3 regions consisted of RNA transcripts. The HTBI primer set was used in a first-round RT-PCR of the TCR CDR3. TCRdb used MiXCR to reprocess the multiplex PCR reads, holding one entry per CDR3 protein. Among about half a million distinct CDR3 sequences listed, just under 20% were seen once. V was pared by 8 bases and J by 0 bases, with 10 bases between. The CDR3 totals 14 residues. Germline CDR1 MNHEY, CDR2 SMNVEV (reference sequence). Each diagnosis was grounded in clinical symptoms, serum thyroxine and TRAb, thyroid ultrasound, and orbital computed tomography. The PBMCs had their origin in 10 ml of fresh peripheral blood. This sample is part of a study of T cells in Graves' hyperthyroidism and ophthalmopathy. General observations from the study: Ophthalmopathy could be told apart from stable hyperthyroidism with a 13 V-J model. In blood, most of the thyroid clonotypes expanded above 0.001 were also present.

V gene TRBV27 combines with J gene TRBJ1-4, with unresolved D. The TCR sequence derives from a middle-aged man with Graves' ophthalmopathy. The specimen was blood. CDR3 loop: CASSEDATNEKLFF. Here the CDR3 DNA reads TGTGCCAGCTCCGAAGATGCAACTAATGAAAAACTGTTTTTT.